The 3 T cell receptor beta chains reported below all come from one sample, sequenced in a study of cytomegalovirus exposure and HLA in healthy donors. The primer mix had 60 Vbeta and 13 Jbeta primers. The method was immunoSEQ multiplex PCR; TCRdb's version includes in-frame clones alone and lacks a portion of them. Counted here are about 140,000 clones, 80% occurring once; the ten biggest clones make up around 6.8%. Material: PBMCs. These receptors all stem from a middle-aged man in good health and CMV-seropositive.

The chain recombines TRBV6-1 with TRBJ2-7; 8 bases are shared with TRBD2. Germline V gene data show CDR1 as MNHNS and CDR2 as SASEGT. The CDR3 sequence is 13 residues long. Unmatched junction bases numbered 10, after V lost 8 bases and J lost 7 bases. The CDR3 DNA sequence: TGTGCCAGCCAGCGGGGGACACGGACGGAGCAGTACTTC. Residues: CASQRGTRTEQYF.

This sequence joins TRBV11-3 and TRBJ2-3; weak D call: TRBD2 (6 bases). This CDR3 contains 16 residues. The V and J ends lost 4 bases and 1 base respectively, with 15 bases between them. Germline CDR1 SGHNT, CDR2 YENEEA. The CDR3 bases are TGTGCCAGCAGCTCAGCAGGAGGGACCGGCACAGATACGCAGTATTTT. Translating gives CASSSAGGTGTDTQYF.

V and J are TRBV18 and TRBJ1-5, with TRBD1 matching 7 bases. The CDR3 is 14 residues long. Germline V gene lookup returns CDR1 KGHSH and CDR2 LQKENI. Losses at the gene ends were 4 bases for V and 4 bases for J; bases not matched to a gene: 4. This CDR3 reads CASSLGQENQPQHF. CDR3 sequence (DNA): TGTGCCAGCTCACTTGGACAGGAGAATCAGCCCCAGCATTTT.